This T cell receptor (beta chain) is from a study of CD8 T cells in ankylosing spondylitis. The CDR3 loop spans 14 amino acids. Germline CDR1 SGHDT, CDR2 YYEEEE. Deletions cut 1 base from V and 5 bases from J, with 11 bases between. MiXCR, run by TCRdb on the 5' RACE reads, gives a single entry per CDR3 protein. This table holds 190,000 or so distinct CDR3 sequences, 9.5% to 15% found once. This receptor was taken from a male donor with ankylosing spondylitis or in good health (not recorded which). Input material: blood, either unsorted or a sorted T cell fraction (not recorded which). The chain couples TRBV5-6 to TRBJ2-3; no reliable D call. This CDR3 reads CASSLTAGVDTQYF. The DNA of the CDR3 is TGTGCCAGCAGCTTGACCGCAGGTGTAGATACGCAGTATTTT.